This T cell receptor (beta chain) was identified during a study of technical replicates of blood from a few donors. Libraries were prepared by immunoSEQ multiplex PCR; TCRdb keeps only in-frame clonotypes and omits some of them. The sample yields tens of thousands of clones, roughly 90% seen once. V gave up 2 bases and J gave up 7 bases, with 12 bases separating them. Germline V gene data show CDR1 as MNHEY and CDR2 as SVGAGI. This CDR3 is 15 amino acids long. The chain links TRBV6-5 to TRBJ1-6; D is unclear. The clonotype was recovered from a human donor in good health. Some clones in this sample may be carry-over from other donors' samples. Sequencing input: PBMCs. CDR3 sequence (DNA): TGTGCCAGCAGTTACGTGCTATCCCCCAATTCACCCCTCCACTTT. Translated, it gives CASSYVLSPNSPLHF.